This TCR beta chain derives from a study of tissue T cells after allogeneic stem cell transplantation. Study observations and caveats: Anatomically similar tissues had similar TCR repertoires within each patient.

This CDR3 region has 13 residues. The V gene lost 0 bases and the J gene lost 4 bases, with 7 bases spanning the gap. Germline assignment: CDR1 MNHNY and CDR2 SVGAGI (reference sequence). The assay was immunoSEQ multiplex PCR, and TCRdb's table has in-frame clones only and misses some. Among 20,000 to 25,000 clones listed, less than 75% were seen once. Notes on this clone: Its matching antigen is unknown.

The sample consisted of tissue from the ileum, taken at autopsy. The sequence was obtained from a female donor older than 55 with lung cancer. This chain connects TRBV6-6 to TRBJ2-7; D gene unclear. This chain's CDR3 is CASSYSWRYEQYF. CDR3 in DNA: TGTGCCAGCAGTTACTCATGGCGTTACGAGCAGTACTTC.